The sequence of this T cell receptor (beta chain) was determined in a study of CD8+ T cells in alopecia areata. Trimming shortened V by 0 bases and J by 13 bases, and 17 bases separated the two germline ends. There are 15 residues in the CDR3. Germline CDR1 SGHRS, CDR2 YFSETQ. Treatment given: oral pan-JAK inhibitor, 5-10 mg twice daily. Once RNA had been extracted, it was reverse transcribed into cDNA to act as the sequencing template. Only in-frame clones appear in the TCRdb table, and some are missing; sequencing was by immunoSEQ multiplex PCR. The data hold approximately 110,000 clones, with around 54% observed a single time. This clone was counted once.

The sample was CD4+ T cells sorted from blood, taken at week 24, from a patient treated with tofacitinib. This chain connects TRBV5-1 to TRBJ1-6, with D perhaps matching TRBD1 (6 bases). This sequence was found in a human donor with alopecia areata. The CDR3 region is CASSLDPGGGAPLHF. In nucleotides, the CDR3 is TGCGCCAGCAGCTTGGATCCCGGAGGGGGTGCGCCCCTCCACTTT. Filled out from reference TRBV5-1 and TRBJ1-6, the complete variable domain reads KAGVTQTPRYLIKTRGQQVTLSCSPISGHRSVSWYQQTPGQGLQFLFEYFSETQRNKGNFPGRFSGRQFSNSRSEMNVSTLELGDSALYLCASSLDPGGGAPLHFGNGTRLTVT.